This passage covers 29 T cell receptor beta chains from one sample sequenced in a study of blood T cell repertoires in COVID-19. Generated by immunoSEQ multiplex PCR, the TCRdb table keeps only in-frame clones and is missing some. Of a few hundred thousand clones listed, less than 90% were seen once; the top ten hold 5.1%. The material sequenced was PBMCs or T cells enriched from blood (not recorded which). These receptor sequences come from a woman aged 50 to 60 who had recovered from COVID-19.

J is TRBJ2-7 and V is TRBV21-1; the table's D call, TRBD1, was not checked against the DNA. TRBV21-1 is assigned pseudogene status. This CDR3 is built from 16 residues. Here the CDR3 reads CASSKKWTGAYYEQYF. Written as DNA, the CDR3 is TGTGCCAGCAGCAAAAAGTGGACAGGGGCGTACTACGAGCAGTACTTC.

This clone was seen a few times. The chain carries TRBV14 and TRBJ2-1; 8 bases fit TRBD2. The V gene end was trimmed by 5 bases and the J gene end by 9 bases; junction bases not matched to a gene: 9. This CDR3 has 14 amino acids. Germline loops: CDR1 SGHDN, CDR2 FVKESK. The DNA of the CDR3 is TGTGCCAGCAGCGTACAGCGGGGGCGCGGTGAGCAGTTCTTC. Translating it yields CASSVQRGRGEQFF.

The chain combines TRBV9 with TRBJ2-5; 9 nucleotides line up with TRBD2. This CDR3 has 14 amino acids. J lost 3 bases, V lost 4 bases, and 4 bases had no gene match. Germline assignment: CDR1 SGDLS and CDR2 YYNGEE. The CDR3 reads CASSQSGGKETQYF. In nucleotides, the CDR3 is TGTGCCAGCAGCCAGAGCGGGGGGAAAGAGACCCAGTACTTC.

The chain joins TRBV11-3 to TRBJ1-1, with a tentative D call TRBD1 (5 bases). Trimming took 1 base from V and 6 from J, leaving 6 bases between them. The CDR3 consists of 12 residues. CDR1 and CDR2 (germline): SGHNT, YENEEA. The CDR3 loop is CASSLGDSEAFF. The DNA for the CDR3 is TGTGCCAGCAGCTTAGGGGACTCTGAAGCTTTCTTT. The entire variable domain, with the rest obtained from reference TRBV11-3 and TRBJ1-1, is as follows: EAGVVQSPRYKIIEKKQPVAFWCNPISGHNTLYWYLQNLGQGPELLIRYENEEAVDDSQLPKDRFSAERLKGVDSTLKIQPAELGDSAVYLCASSLGDSEAFFGQGTRLTVV.

The chain links TRBV29-1 to TRBJ1-1; 9 nucleotides line up with TRBD1. There are 16 residues in the CDR3. V trimming: 6 bases; J trimming: 0 bases; junction bases outside the gene matches: 11. Germline loops: CDR1 SQVTM, CDR2 ANQGSEA. The CDR3 coding sequence is TGCAGCGTGGCGAAGCTGGGACAGGGCATGAACACTGAAGCTTTCTTT. Translated, it gives CSVAKLGQGMNTEAFF.

This clone was observed once. The chain recombines TRBV5-1 with TRBJ1-4; weak D call: TRBD1 (5 bases). This CDR3 region has 14 residues. Trimming shortened V by 4 bases and J by 5 bases, and 12 bases separated the two germline ends. Germline lookup yields CDR1 SGHRS and CDR2 YFSETQ. The CDR3 bases are TGCGCCAGCAGCCCGGCAGGGATCAATGAAAAACTGTTTTTT. Its translation: CASSPAGINEKLFF. The full variable domain, its missing parts supplied by reference TRBV5-1 and TRBJ1-4, is KAGVTQTPRYLIKTRGQQVTLSCSPISGHRSVSWYQQTPGQGLQFLFEYFSETQRNKGNFPGRFSGRQFSNSRSEMNVSTLELGDSALYLCASSPAGINEKLFFGSGTQLSVL.

The J gene is TRBJ2-3, the V gene TRBV7-3; 9 nucleotides agree with TRBD2. This CDR3 has 19 amino acids. V was pared by 4 bases and J by 2 bases, with 16 bases of the junction left unmatched. CDR1 SGHTA and CDR2 FQGTGA come from the germline V gene. CDR3 sequence reads: CASSSSTNLAGEVTDTQYF. In DNA, the CDR3 is TGTGCCAGCAGCTCGAGTACCAATTTAGCGGGAGAGGTCACAGATACGCAGTATTTT.

The V call is TRBV2, the J call TRBJ2-1; 8 positions agree with TRBD1. CDR3 size: 12 residues. Germline V CDR1 and CDR2: SNHLY, FYNNEI. The junction had 5 bases not matched to a gene; V was cut back by 6 bases and J by 10 bases. CDR3 residues: CASSGTGREQFF. For the CDR3, the DNA is TGTGCCAGCAGCGGGACAGGCCGGGAGCAGTTCTTC.

The CDR3 reads CASSTSSDQPQHF. For the CDR3, the DNA is TGTGCCAGTAGTACCTCCTCGGATCAGCCCCAGCATTTT. The rearrangement joins TRBV19 to TRBJ1-5, with D unclear. Trimming removed 4 bases from V and 5 bases from J, with 9 bases in between. Germline-derived CDR1 and CDR2 are LNHDA and SQIVND (reference sequence). This CDR3 region has 13 residues.

This clone has just a few counts. The V gene is TRBV2, the J gene TRBJ2-6; D might be TRBD2 (6 bases). CDR3 length equals 13 residues. Germline V gives CDR1 SNHLY, CDR2 FYNNEI. V lost 10 bases and J lost 0, with 7 bases in between. The CDR3 reads CATGGSGANVLTF. CDR3 sequence (DNA): TGTGCCACCGGGGGCTCTGGGGCCAACGTCCTGACTTTC. Full variable domain (remainder filled in from reference TRBV2 and TRBJ2-6): EPEVTQTPSHQVTQMGQEVILRCVPISNHLYFYWYRQILGQKVEFLVSFYNNEISEKSEIFDDQFSVERPDGSNFTLKIRSTKLEDSAMYFCATGGSGANVLTFGAGSRLTVL.

V usage is TRBV5-1 and J usage is TRBJ2-2, with 11 nucleotides matching TRBD2. Trimming cost V 4 bases and J 7 bases; bases outside gene matches: 9. The CDR3 consists of 16 residues. Germline V gene sequence: CDR1 SGHRS, CDR2 YFSETQ. The CDR3 here is CASSTTSGRRSGELFF. DNA for the CDR3: TGCGCCAGCAGCACCACTAGCGGGAGAAGAAGCGGGGAGCTGTTTTTT.

The chain is built from TRBV7-2 and TRBJ2-7, with D tentatively TRBD2 (6 bases). V lost 4 bases and J 4 bases, leaving 14 bases between the germline ends. Germline loops: CDR1 SGHTA, CDR2 FQGNSA. The CDR3 loop spans 14 amino acids. The CDR3 coding sequence is TGTGCCAGCAGCTCGACTAGGTCGTCGTACGAGCAGTACTTC. It codes for CASSSTRSSYEQYF.

The V gene is TRBV5-1, the J gene TRBJ1-1, with D uncertain. The germline CDR1 and CDR2 sequences are SGHRS and YFSETQ. The length of the CDR3 is 13 residues. The V and J ends lost 4 bases and 8 bases respectively, with 15 bases between them. The CDR3 region is CASSTDSVREAFF. CDR3 DNA: TGCGCCAGCAGCACGGACTCTGTCCGAGAAGCTTTCTTT. Filled out from reference TRBV5-1 and TRBJ1-1, the complete variable domain reads KAGVTQTPRYLIKTRGQQVTLSCSPISGHRSVSWYQQTPGQGLQFLFEYFSETQRNKGNFPGRFSGRQFSNSRSEMNVSTLELGDSALYLCASSTDSVREAFFGQGTRLTVV.

This clone was seen a handful of times. V usage is TRBV29-1 and J usage is TRBJ1-2, with D possibly matching TRBD1 (6 bases). The CDR3 has 12 residues. Trimming removed 7 bases from V and 8 bases from J, with 17 bases in between. Germline CDR1 reads SQVTM; CDR2 reads ANQGSEA. The CDR3 reads CSATGGGGGYTF. DNA for the CDR3: TGCAGCGCCACAGGAGGGGGGGGAGGCTACACCTTC.

This clone has a handful of counts. This chain joins TRBV7-8 and TRBJ1-5, with D hard to call. CDR1 SGHVS and CDR2 FQNEAQ come from the germline V gene. Trimming shortened V by 2 bases and J by 3 bases, and 8 bases separated the two germline ends. The CDR3 has 14 amino acids. The CDR3 coding sequence is TGTGCCAGCAGCTTATTGAGTCACAATCAGCCCCAGCATTTT. Translation gives CASSLLSHNQPQHF.

A remark on this clone: Its ends do not fully match the called genes, so a read error is possible. This sequence joins TRBV7-2 and TRBJ1-3; D not resolved. Germline V gene data show CDR1 as SGHTA and CDR2 as FQGNSA. The CDR3 loop spans 14 amino acids. The CDR3 loop is CASSVALAGNTIYF. The DNA for the CDR3 is TGTGCCAGCAGCGTAGCTTTGGCAGGAAACACCATATATTTT. Full variable domain (remainder filled in from reference TRBV7-2 and TRBJ1-3): GAGVSQSPSNKVTEKGKDVELRCDPISGHTALYWYRQSLGQGLEFLIYFQGNSAPDKSGLPSDRFSAERTGGSVSTLTIQRTQQEDSAVYLCASSVALAGNTIYFGEGSWLTVV.

The rearrangement joins TRBV7-2 to TRBJ1-3, with D uncertain. Germline assignment: CDR1 SGHTA and CDR2 FQGNSA. The germline V and J ends were trimmed by 4 bases and 3 bases, with 16 bases remaining between them. The CDR3 extends over 16 amino acids. As DNA, the CDR3 is TGTGCCAGCAGCTCCCTTGCGGGGAGAGGTGGAAACACCATATATTTT. Translated, it gives CASSSLAGRGGNTIYF.

The chain couples TRBV5-1 to TRBJ2-4, with 10 bases fitting TRBD2. Germline CDR1 is SGHRS and CDR2 is YFSETQ. The CDR3 contains 21 residues. With V trimmed by 6 bases and J by 0 bases, 21 bases remained unmatched. The CDR3 DNA sequence: TGCGCCAGCATTCTTACTAGCGGGACCAGGGGCCGGGGACTAGCCAAAAACATTCAGTACTTC. As protein: CASILTSGTRGRGLAKNIQYF.

Note on this clone: One end of the junction is discordant with germline, which a read error may explain. The V and J genes are TRBV4-2 and TRBJ1-2; D is uncertain. CDR1 and CDR2 from the germline V gene are LGHNA and YNFKEQ. The length of the CDR3 is 11 residues. The CDR3 is CASSQWAEVHF. The CDR3 nucleotides are TGTGCCAGCAGCCAATGGGCAGAAGTACATTTC.

This chain uses TRBV18 with TRBJ2-1; 9 nucleotides match TRBD2. CDR1 KGHSH and CDR2 LQKENI come from the germline V gene. This CDR3 is built from 14 residues. V trimming: 0 bases; J trimming: 10 bases; junction bases outside the gene matches: 4. CDR3 DNA sequence: TGTGCCAGCTCACCACCACCCAGCGGGAGGGAGCAGTTCTTC. Translated: CASSPPPSGREQFF.

The gene calls are TRBV6-2 or TRBV6-3 and TRBJ2-2, with D tentatively TRBD1 (5 bases). The CDR3 is made up of 14 amino acids. Between the trimmed V and J ends, which lost 2 bases and 6 bases, there was a span of 10 bases. Germline loops: CDR1 MNHEY, CDR2 SVGEGT. CDR3 nucleotide sequence: TGTGCCAGCAGTTACGGGGCTGCACCCGGGGAGCTGTTTTTT. Translating it yields CASSYGAAPGELFF.

The chain carries TRBV7-2 and TRBJ2-1, with TRBD2 matching over 8 bases. With V trimmed by 0 bases and J by 8 bases, 6 bases remained unmatched. The CDR3 is 15 residues long. Germline CDR1 SGHTA, CDR2 FQGNSA. The CDR3 reads CASSLAGRGADEQFF. The CDR3 DNA reads TGTGCCAGCAGCTTAGCCGGGCGGGGGGCGGATGAGCAGTTCTTC.

CDR3 DNA sequence: TGTGCCAGCAGCTCTACAGGGTCCAATGAGCAGTTCTTC. Its translation: CASSSTGSNEQFF. The rearrangement uses TRBV7-9 and TRBJ2-1; D perhaps matches TRBD1 (6 bases). The CDR3 runs to 13 residues. Deletions cut 4 bases from V and 6 bases from J, with 10 bases between. Germline CDR1 reads SEHNR; CDR2 reads FQNEAQ (reference sequence).

The rearrangement links TRBV27 to TRBJ1-6; weak D call: TRBD1 (5 bases). The CDR3 covers 13 residues. V was clipped by 7 bases and J by 7 bases, with 11 bases between them. The germline V gene has CDR1 MNHEY and CDR2 SMNVEV (reference sequence). CDR3 residues: CASKGAGNSPLHF. The DNA for the CDR3 is TGTGCCAGCAAAGGGGCGGGGAATTCACCCCTCCACTTT.

This clone was seen a few times. The chain uses TRBV9 and TRBJ1-2, with D possibly matching TRBD1 (6 bases). The ends were cut back, 0 bases at V and 8 bases at J, with 11 bases in the middle. Germline lookup yields CDR1 SGDLS and CDR2 YYNGEE. The CDR3 is 13 residues long. For the CDR3, the DNA is TGTGCCAGCAGCGTAGAGGACAGTTTCGGCTACACCTTC. This codes for CASSVEDSFGYTF.

The chain is built from TRBV20-1 and TRBJ2-5; TRBD2 matches 7 bases. Germline assignment: CDR1 DFQATT and CDR2 SNEGSKA (reference sequence). This CDR3 has 13 amino acids. The V segment lost 3 bases and the J segment 4 bases; nucleotides outside the gene matches: 5. The CDR3 nucleotides read TGCAGTGCTAGTGCGGGGGATGGAGAGACCCAGTACTTC. It is translated as CSASAGDGETQYF.

The V and J genes are TRBV5-6 and TRBJ1-2; TRBD1 matches at 10 bases. The CDR3 totals 16 residues. The germline V gene encodes CDR1 SGHDT and CDR2 YYEEEE. Trimming cost V 4 bases and J 7 bases; bases outside gene matches: 13. CDR3 in DNA: TGTGCCAGCAGCCCGGGGACAGGGGCGTATAATGGTGGCTACACCTTC. Protein sequence: CASSPGTGAYNGGYTF.

This chain uses TRBV11-2 with TRBJ1-1; D is uncertain. Trimming took off 5 bases at V and 1 base at J, with 11 bases between the two ends. This CDR3 comprises 14 residues. Germline V gene sequence: CDR1 SGHAT, CDR2 FQNNGV. In DNA form, the CDR3 reads TGTGCCAGCAGCCCTCGACAAACGAACACTGAAGCTTTCTTT. Amino acids: CASSPRQTNTEAFF.

For this clone: Other DNA sequences in this sample translate to the same CDR3. V and J are TRBV7-2 and TRBJ1-1; 7 nucleotides line up with TRBD1. Germline V gene lookup returns CDR1 SGHTA and CDR2 FQGNSA. V lost 2 bases and J lost 1; bases outside the gene matches: 4. The CDR3 runs 15 residues. CDR3 sequence reads: CASSLTGTANTEAFF. In DNA, the CDR3 is TGTGCCAGCAGCTTAACCGGGACAGCGAACACTGAAGCTTTCTTT.